What follows are 20 T cell receptor beta chains derived from one specimen sequenced in a study of tumor-infiltrating lymphocytes in primary liver carcinoma (dated by TCRdb to the late 2010s). The sequencing machine was an Illumina HiSeq 2500. A constant-region primer and ProtoScript II reverse transcriptase were used to reverse-transcribe TCRbeta-specific cDNA from about 530 ng total RNA. Construction of the TCRbeta libraries relied on three nested rounds of multiplex PCR, following a slightly modified ARM-PCR procedure. Each of the first two PCR rounds ran for approximately 10 cycles and used multiplex TRBV1-TRBV30 forward primers together with a Cbeta reverse primer. In TCRdb, the public reads were trimmed at Q25 with fastp and aligned with MiXCR, with productive beta chains retained. Duplicate CDR3 protein sequences are folded into a single record with the most common DNA and genes. The sample contains about 190,000 distinct CDR3 sequences, around four fifths of them found a single time. Approximately 18% of the sample lies in the top ten.

Without any cell sorting, total RNA and DNA were co-extracted from about 20-30 mg of bulk tissue using the AllPrep DNA/RNA mini kit. Source material: tumor tissue from primary liver carcinoma. Receptors originate from a man in his forties with primary liver carcinoma and hepatitis B virus infection.

CDR3 protein: CASSLHLGSSNYEQYF. CDR3 nucleotide sequence: TGCGCCAGCAGCCTCCATCTTGGGAGTTCGAACTACGAGCAGTACTTC. The chain combines TRBV4-3 with TRBJ2-7; D is possibly TRBD2 (5 bases). This CDR3 region has 16 residues. Germline V gene sequence: CDR1 LGHNA, CDR2 YSLEER. Trimming stripped 4 bases from V and 3 bases from J, with 19 bases between.

At least ten counts were recorded for this clonotype. The V gene is TRBV5-1, the J gene TRBJ1-4; tentative D call: TRBD1 (6 bases). This CDR3 contains 13 residues. Trimming removed 5 bases from V and 4 bases from J, with 9 bases in between. CDR1 and CDR2 (germline): SGHRS, YFSETQ. The CDR3 DNA is TGCGCCAGCAGACAGGGCAGTAATGAAAAACTGTTTTTT. Amino acid sequence: CASRQGSNEKLFF.

About this clonotype: A much larger clone differs from this one at a single base, so this may be a read error. It is likely a read error, because the conserved phenylalanine at the end of the CDR3 is missing. The rearrangement links TRBV28 to TRBJ2-5; TRBD2 might be the D (5 bases). Per germline, CDR1 MDHEN and CDR2 SYDVKM. V was trimmed by 2 bases and J by 1 base, leaving 11 bases between them. The CDR3 runs 15 residues. The CDR3 here is CASSLSGGSQETQYI. The CDR3 region has the DNA TGTGCCAGCAGTTTAAGCGGAGGCTCCCAAGAGACCCAGTACATC.

The sample holds one count of this clonotype. The CDR3 sequence is CASSTRTGITGELFF. CDR3 sequence (DNA): TGTGCCAGCAGTACCCGGACAGGGATAACCGGGGAGCTGTTTTTT. The chain links TRBV11-3 to TRBJ2-2; 8 positions match TRBD1. The CDR3 is made up of 15 amino acids. The V segment lost 6 bases and the J segment 5 bases; nucleotides outside the gene matches: 8. Germline V gene lookup returns CDR1 SGHNT and CDR2 YENEEA.

As concerns this clonotype: At one boundary the junction diverges from the germline segment, which might be a read error. The V call is TRBV29-1, the J call TRBJ2-5; tentative D call: TRBD1 (5 bases). CDR3 length: 14 amino acids. Per the germline V gene, CDR1 is SQVTM and CDR2 is ANQGSEA. CDR3 sequence (DNA): TGCAGCCTTAGGACATCATCGTTTCAAGAGGCCCAGTACTTC. Encoded protein: CSLRTSSFQEAQYF.

Concerning this clonotype: An end of the junction differs from the germline gene, which may be a read error. V and J are TRBV12-3 or TRBV12-4 and TRBJ1-1; D perhaps matches TRBD1 (6 bases). The CDR3 is made up of 17 amino acids. DNA for the CDR3: TGTGCCTGCAGTTTAGCGACAGGCCCCAGGAGATGGACTGAAGCTTTCTTT. Translated: CACSLATGPRRWTEAFF.

Regarding this clonotype: A junction end diverges from the germline sequence, so it may reflect a read error. The chain joins TRBV5-4 to TRBJ2-1; D is ambiguous. The CDR3 has 11 amino acids. Germline-derived CDR1 and CDR2 are SGHNT and YYREEE (reference sequence). CDR3 sequence (DNA): TGTGACAGCAGTTCCTACAATGTGCAGTTCTTC. This sequence encodes CDSSSYNVQFF.

The V call is TRBV5-4, the J call TRBJ2-3; D is perhaps TRBD2 (6 bases). The CDR3 contains 16 residues. Trimming removed 5 bases at V and 4 bases at J, with 20 bases between. CDR1 is SGHNT and CDR2 is YYREEE in the germline V gene (reference sequence). CDR3 in amino acids: CASSNPGGCFSDTQYF. The CDR3 coding sequence is TGTGCCAGCAGTAATCCCGGGGGATGTTTTTCAGATACGCAGTATTTT.

As concerns this clonotype: One end of the junction fails to match germline, which may point to a read error. The chain links TRBV11-2 to TRBJ2-6; TRBD1 matches at 8 bases. CDR1 SGHAT and CDR2 FQNNGV come from the germline V gene. CDR3 size: 21 residues. CDR3 loop: CASSMVGDRGISLSGVNVLTF. For the CDR3, the DNA is TGTGCCAGCAGCATGGTGGGAGACAGGGGCATTTCCCTGTCTGGGGTCAACGTCCTGACTTTC.

This clonotype was recorded a few times. A much larger clone lies one base from this, so it may be a read error. This chain uses TRBV28 with TRBJ1-3, with 7 positions matching TRBD1. The CDR3 extends over 14 amino acids. The germline V gene encodes CDR1 MDHEN and CDR2 SYDVKM. Here the CDR3 DNA reads TGTGTCAGCAGTCCCGGACAGGCTGGGGACACCATATATTTT. Residues: CVSSPGQAGDTIYF.

Regarding this clonotype: A much larger clone lies a single base off, so this may be a read error. The V and J genes are TRBV5-1 and TRBJ2-3, with unresolved D. The CDR3 length is 13 residues. The germline CDR1 and CDR2 sequences are SGHRS and YFSETQ. The V gene lost 4 bases and the J gene lost 5 bases, with 11 bases spanning the gap. The CDR3: CASSIGVRDTQYF. Here the CDR3 DNA reads TGCGCCAGCAGCATAGGAGTACGAGATACGCAGTATTTT.

To note about this clonotype: The junction differs from germline at one of its ends, possibly a read error. J is TRBJ2-1 and V is TRBV5-5; the D gene is possibly TRBD2 (5 bases). CDR3 length equals 15 residues. Germline V gene lookup returns CDR1 SGHKS and CDR2 YYEKEE (reference sequence). The CDR3 DNA follows: TGTGCTAGCAGCCCCGACTGGACTGATCCCAATGAGCAGTTCTTC. Its protein product is CASSPDWTDPNEQFF.

This clonotype was found once. Because the CDR3 is missing its conserved closing phenylalanine or tryptophan, this is likely a read error. V usage is TRBV6-5 and J usage is TRBJ2-1, with 9 bases that match TRBD2. This CDR3 is 16 amino acids long. CDR1 and CDR2 from the germline V gene are MNHEY and SVGAGI. Here the CDR3 reads CANSPILAGRPGEQFY. The CDR3 coding sequence is TGTGCCAACAGTCCTATCCTAGCGGGACGCCCTGGTGAGCAGTTCTAC.

This clonotype was detected a few times. Germline is not matched at one junction end, which may reflect a read error. CDR3 DNA: TGTACCAGCAGTTTAAACGCGAACATCGGGGAGCTGTTTTTT. It specifies CTSSLNANIGELFF. J is TRBJ2-2 and V is TRBV11-3, with no clear D. CDR1 is SGHNT and CDR2 is YENEEA in the germline V gene. CDR3 length: 14 residues.

As for this clonotype: The conserved phenylalanine or tryptophan is not found at the CDR3 terminus, so this likely reflects a read error. It is unclear where the CDR3 begins or ends on the DNA, so no DNA is shown, and the CDR3 is as TCRdb lists it. This chain links TRBV29-1 with TRBJ1-5. The CDR3 has 13 amino acids, counting both end residues. Looked up from germline, CDR1 is SQVTM and CDR2 is ANQGSEA. CDR3 sequence reads: CSAGGEANQPHHL.

Comment on this clonotype: Sequence at one end of the junction differs from germline and may be a read error. This chain joins TRBV11-2 and TRBJ2-7; TRBD1 matches at 8 bases. There are 15 residues in the CDR3. The germline V gene has CDR1 SGHAT and CDR2 FQNNGV. The CDR3 region is CASSSRWTGKNEQYF. The CDR3 DNA reads as TGCGCCAGTAGCTCACGATGGACAGGGAAAAACGAGCAGTACTTC.

The chain uses TRBV11-2 and TRBJ2-7; 11 nucleotides match TRBD2. Germline values: CDR1 SGHAT, CDR2 FQNNGV. The CDR3 has 16 residues. The CDR3 DNA follows: TGTGCAGGCAGCTTGCTGACTAGCGGGGTCTCCTACGAGCAGTACTTC. Translated, it gives CAGSLLTSGVSYEQYF.

The chain uses TRBV29-1 and TRBJ1-5, with D unresolved. Looked up from germline, CDR1 is SQVTM and CDR2 is ANQGSEA. Trimming shortened V by 7 bases and J by 0 bases, and 13 bases separated the two germline ends. This CDR3 comprises 14 residues. CDR3 in amino acids: CSAAHANSNQPQHF. CDR3 DNA: TGCAGCGCTGCACATGCTAATAGCAATCAGCCCCAGCATTTT.

This clonotype occurred a few times. The CDR3 does not close with the conserved phenylalanine or tryptophan, likely indicating a read error. In DNA form, the CDR3 reads TGTGCCAGCAGCTTATGGGTCAACAACAATGAGCAGTTCTTA. As protein: CASSLWVNNNEQFL. This rearrangement joins TRBV11-3 to TRBJ2-1; D gene unclear. Germline values: CDR1 SGHNT, CDR2 YENEEA. This CDR3 comprises 14 residues. V lost 2 bases and J 5 bases, leaving 10 bases between the germline ends.

Regarding this clonotype: The junction departs from germline at one end; a sequencing error may be responsible. V and J are TRBV4-1 and TRBJ1-6, with TRBD1 matching 9 bases. The germline CDR1 and CDR2 sequences are MGHRA and YSYEKL. The CDR3 consists of 17 residues. CDR3 amino acids: CASNQDRGQGRISPLHF. The CDR3 DNA sequence: TGCGCCAGCAACCAAGATCGGGGACAGGGCCGGATTTCACCCCTCCACTTT.